The 5 T cell receptor beta chains below come from one sample, sequenced in a study of T cell responses to AZD1222 COVID-19 vaccine. Profiled with immunoSEQ multiplex PCR; TCRdb holds only in-frame clones, not every one. The top ten clones hold around 5% of a sample with about 140,000 clones, over 90% of them seen once. The sequencing used peripheral blood, collected on day 0 of AZD1222 vaccination. All receptors derive from an adult in good health.

CDR3 residues: CAWSIPTIAGEADTQYF. The CDR3 DNA is TGTGCCTGGAGTATTCCGACCATAGCGGGAGAGGCAGATACGCAGTATTTT. The V call is TRBV30, the J call TRBJ2-3; 9 nucleotides line up with TRBD2. With 2 bases clipped from V and 4 bases from J, the junction kept 13 bases outside the gene matches. Germline V gene data show CDR1 as GTSNPN and CDR2 as SVGIG (reference sequence). This CDR3 is built from 17 residues.

J is TRBJ2-1 and V is TRBV7-9; 7 bases are shared with TRBD1. CDR1 and CDR2 from the germline V gene are SEHNR and FQNEAQ (reference sequence). With 5 bases clipped from V and 5 bases from J, the junction kept 12 bases outside the gene matches. This CDR3 is 16 amino acids long. CDR3 sequence reads: CASSPGTATIDNEQFF. CDR3 nucleotides: TGTGCCAGCAGCCCAGGGACAGCCACCATAGACAATGAGCAGTTCTTC.

DNA of the CDR3: TGTGCCAGCTCACCCCAACAGATACCTAACTATGGCTACACCTTC. Protein product: CASSPQQIPNYGYTF. The V gene is TRBV18, the J gene TRBJ1-2; D gene uncertain. V was clipped by 3 bases and J by 0 bases, with 11 bases between them. Germline V lookup: CDR1 KGHSH, CDR2 LQKENI. This CDR3 contains 15 residues.

This rearrangement joins TRBV11-2 to TRBJ2-7; 12 nucleotides match TRBD1. The germline V gene encodes CDR1 SGHAT and CDR2 FQNNGV. The CDR3 is 15 amino acids. The junction had 5 bases not matched to a gene; V was cut back by 3 bases and J by 5 bases. The CDR3 DNA sequence: TGTGCCAGCAGCTTCACCGGGACAGGGGGCGACGAGCAGTACTTC. It yields the protein CASSFTGTGGDEQYF.

V and J are TRBV5-1 and TRBJ2-1, with 8 bases that match TRBD1. Per germline, CDR1 SGHRS and CDR2 YFSETQ. V lost 0 bases and J lost 7; bases outside the gene matches: 9. The CDR3 totals 16 residues. CDR3 in amino acids: CASSLANGQGSNEQFF. CDR3 bases: TGCGCCAGCAGCTTGGCCAATGGACAGGGATCGAATGAGCAGTTCTTC.